A selection of T cell receptor beta chains follows, all from one sample in a study of shared clonotypes between healthy human individuals. Here immunoSEQ multiplex PCR was the method, and the copy in TCRdb shows in-frame clones only, minus some. This repertoire shows some 2,500,000 clones, 93% found once; its top ten account for approximately 0.36%. The sequenced sample consisted of naive CD4+ T cells from PBMCs. The receptors originated from a man younger than 35 in good health. Some clones in this sample may be carry-over from other donors' samples. Both conserved end residues are part of each CDR3. D genes are given only for firm matches. Part of the rows lack a size; the others show once, few, many or a class for expanded clones.

CDR3 protein	CDR3 DNA	D gene	J gene	clone size	V gene
CASSLVGGTSREQYF	TGCGCCAGCAGCTTGGTGGGGGGGACATCCAGGGAGCAGTACTTC	NA	TRBJ2-7	NA	TRBV5-1
CASSSPTYEQYF	TGTGCCAGCAGTTCCCCCACCTACGAGCAGTACTTC	NA	TRBJ2-7	NA	TRBV6-5
CASSLAGTSGYNEQFF	TGTGCCAGCAGTTTGGCCGGGACTAGCGGGTACAATGAGCAGTTCTTC	TRBD2	TRBJ2-1	NA	TRBV27
CASSPGSISYEQYF	TGTGCCAGCTCACCAGGGTCTATATCCTACGAGCAGTACTTC	NA	TRBJ2-7	once	TRBV18
CASSLALRGTTKNTQYF	TGTGCCAGCAGCTTAGCGCTGAGGGGCACCACGAAAAATACGCAGTATTTT	NA	TRBJ2-3	NA	TRBV7-8
CSVRGLINEKLFF	TGCAGCGTCAGGGGGCTGATTAATGAAAAACTGTTTTTT	TRBD1	TRBJ1-4	NA	TRBV29-1
CASSQDGAGLNEQFF	TGCGCCAGCAGCCAAGACGGGGCCGGGCTCAATGAGCAGTTCTTC	NA	TRBJ2-1	once	TRBV4-1
CASSTKTGPGAFF	TGTGCCAGCAGCACTAAGACAGGCCCAGGGGCTTTCTTT	NA	TRBJ1-1	few	TRBV7-9
CASSLFGRADEQYF	TGTGCCAGCAGCTTATTTGGCAGGGCTGACGAGCAGTACTTC	NA	TRBJ2-7	NA	TRBV7-9
CASSQPSGSGNTIYF	TGCGCCAGCAGCCAACCTTCAGGCTCTGGAAACACCATATATTTT	NA	TRBJ1-3	once	TRBV4-1
CASKGKVSYTEAFF	TGTGCCAGCAAGGGTAAGGTATCATACACTGAAGCTTTCTTT	NA	TRBJ1-1	NA	TRBV6-1
CASLGYRLSSYNEQFF	TGTGCCAGCTTGGGGTACCGGTTGAGCTCCTACAATGAGCAGTTCTTC	NA	TRBJ2-1	NA	TRBV2
CASSRGSLVTDTQYF	TGCGCCAGCAGCCGGGGTTCACTCGTCACAGATACGCAGTATTTT	NA	TRBJ2-3	NA	TRBV4-3
CASSLPGTGANEKLFF	TGCGCCAGCAGCCTCCCAGGTACAGGGGCTAATGAAAAACTGTTTTTT	TRBD1	TRBJ1-4	NA	TRBV5-1
CASSLSGTGRTGGEKLFF	TGTGCCAGCAGTTTATCCGGGACAGGCCGTACAGGGGGTGAAAAACTGTTTTTT	TRBD1	TRBJ1-4	NA	TRBV28
CASSFPGTPNTGELFF	TGTGCCAGCAGTTTCCCGGGTACCCCGAACACCGGGGAGCTGTTTTTT	NA	TRBJ2-2	NA	TRBV28
CARSKGHNQPQHF	TGTGCCAGGTCGAAAGGCCACAATCAGCCCCAGCATTTT	NA	TRBJ1-5	NA	TRBV28
CASSPKGTSPTGELFF	TGTGCCAGCTCACCGAAAGGGACTAGCCCCACCGGGGAGCTGTTTTTT	TRBD2	TRBJ2-2	once	TRBV18
CASSPGSSTEAFF	TGTGCCAGCTCACCTGGGTCAAGCACTGAAGCTTTCTTT	NA	TRBJ1-1	few	TRBV18
CASSQERIAGDGDTQYF	TGCGCCAGCAGCCAAGAGCGAATAGCGGGAGATGGGGATACGCAGTATTTT	TRBD2	TRBJ2-3	once	TRBV4-3
CASILGGIRSNQPQHF	TGTGCCAGCATCCTCGGAGGGATAAGGAGCAATCAGCCCCAGCATTTT	NA	TRBJ1-5	NA	TRBV28
CASSLAQGSDGYTF	TGTGCCAGCAGCTTGGCTCAGGGATCGGACGGCTACACCTTC	NA	TRBJ1-2	NA	TRBV5-4
CASSRTGTGGYEQYF	TGCGCCAGCAGCCGCACCGGGACAGGGGGTTACGAGCAGTACTTC	TRBD1	TRBJ2-7	NA	TRBV4-3
CASSIQPWDSDRATDTQYF	TGTGCCAGCAGCATCCAGCCCTGGGATTCTGACAGGGCCACAGATACGCAGTATTTT	TRBD1	TRBJ2-3	NA	TRBV7-3
CASSQVGRTYEQYF	TGTGCCAGCAGCCAAGTTGGACGGACCTACGAGCAGTACTTC	NA	TRBJ2-7	NA	TRBV14
CASSLGRAGNTIYF	TGCGCCAGCAGCTTGGGCAGGGCTGGAAACACCATATATTTT	NA	TRBJ1-3	few	TRBV5-1
CASSSAGAVDTQYF	TGTGCCAGCAGCTCAGCGGGAGCTGTAGATACGCAGTATTTT	TRBD2	TRBJ2-3	NA	TRBV7-3
CASSRRQGPAAATNEKLFF	TGTGCCAGCTCACGAAGACAGGGCCCAGCCGCCGCAACTAATGAAAAACTGTTTTTT	TRBD1	TRBJ1-4	NA	TRBV18
CASGPGTSSYNEQFF	TGTGCCAGCGGTCCCGGGACTAGCTCCTACAATGAGCAGTTCTTC	TRBD2	TRBJ2-1	NA	TRBV9
CASSEDLQRKNIQYF	TGTGCCAGCTCCGAGGACCTACAGAGAAAAAACATTCAGTACTTC	NA	TRBJ2-4	NA	TRBV2
CASSLVRVEAFF	TGTGCCAGCAGCTTAGTCCGGGTTGAAGCTTTCTTT	NA	TRBJ1-1	NA	TRBV7-2
CASSEDVSTDTQYF	TGTGCCAGCAGTGAAGATGTTAGCACAGATACGCAGTATTTT	NA	TRBJ2-3	NA	TRBV6-1
CASRRDRDRENGYTF	TGCGCCAGCAGGCGGGACCGGGACAGGGAGAATGGCTACACCTTC	TRBD1	TRBJ1-2	NA	TRBV5-1
CASSSQSPSGPTDTQYF	TGTGCCAGCAGCTCCCAGTCCCCTAGCGGCCCCACAGATACGCAGTATTTT	TRBD2	TRBJ2-3	NA	TRBV7-9
CASSPQGLNYGYTF	TGCGCCAGCAGCCCCCAGGGACTTAACTATGGCTACACCTTC	NA	TRBJ1-2	NA	TRBV5-1
CASSFLPTRVGYTYEQYF	TGTGCCAGCAGTTTCCTCCCGACCAGGGTAGGGTACACCTACGAGCAGTACTTC	NA	TRBJ2-7	NA	TRBV28
CASSRTGQGDGYTF	TGTGCCAGCAGCAGAACTGGACAGGGGGATGGCTACACCTTC	TRBD1	TRBJ1-2	NA	TRBV6-6
CASSDKGSNQPQHF	TGTGCCAGCAGTGATAAGGGTAGCAATCAGCCCCAGCATTTT	NA	TRBJ1-5	NA	TRBV6-1
CASSPRGDSYEQYF	TGTGCCAGCTCACCACGGGGAGACTCCTACGAGCAGTACTTC	NA	TRBJ2-7	NA	TRBV18
CASSTRTASTDTQYF	TGTGCCAGCTCGACAAGGACAGCAAGCACAGATACGCAGTATTTT	NA	TRBJ2-3	NA	TRBV18
CAWSATQGTYTF	TGTGCCTGGAGTGCCACACAGGGGACGTACACCTTC	TRBD1	TRBJ1-2	NA	TRBV30
CASSLWGAGQPQHF	TGTGCCAGCAGCTTGTGGGGGGCGGGTCAGCCCCAGCATTTT	NA	TRBJ1-5	NA	TRBV5-4
CASSQTWGYSGNTIYF	TGCGCCAGCAGTCAGACCTGGGGCTACTCTGGAAACACCATATATTTT	NA	TRBJ1-3	NA	TRBV4-3